This T cell receptor (beta chain) came from a study of blood T cell repertoires in COVID-19. Study-level information: Nucleic acid was either cDNA or gDNA, and it came from T cells, B-cell-depleted T cells, or PBMCs.

Germline CDR1 MGHRA, CDR2 YSYEKL. The CDR3 loop spans 14 amino acids. The germline V and J ends were trimmed by 2 bases and 3 bases, with 10 bases remaining between them. Libraries were prepared by immunoSEQ multiplex PCR; TCRdb keeps only in-frame clonotypes and omits some of them. The sample contains 55,000 to 65,000 clones, 75% to 90% of which appear only once. The sample consisted of peripheral blood. The sequence derives from a human donor with active COVID-19. The donor label of this sample is uncertain. J is TRBJ1-2 and V is TRBV4-1; D is unresolved. The CDR3 sequence is CASSQPSTDYGYTF. CDR3 nucleotide sequence: TGCGCCAGCAGCCAACCTTCCACGGACTATGGCTACACCTTC.